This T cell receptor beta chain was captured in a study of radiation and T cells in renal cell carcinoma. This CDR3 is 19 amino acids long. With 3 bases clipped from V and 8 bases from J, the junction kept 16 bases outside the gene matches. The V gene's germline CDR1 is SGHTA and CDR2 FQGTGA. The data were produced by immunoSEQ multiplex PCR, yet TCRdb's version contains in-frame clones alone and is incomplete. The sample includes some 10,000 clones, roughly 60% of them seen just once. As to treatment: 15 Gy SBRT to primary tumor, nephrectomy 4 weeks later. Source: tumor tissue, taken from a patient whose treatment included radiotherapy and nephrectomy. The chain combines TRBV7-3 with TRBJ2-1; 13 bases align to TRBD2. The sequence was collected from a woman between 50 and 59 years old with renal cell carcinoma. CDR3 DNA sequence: TGTGCCAGCAGCTTGGGGGGGACTAGCGGGACCCAACGGCAGGATGAGCAGTTCTTC. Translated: CASSLGGTSGTQRQDEQFF. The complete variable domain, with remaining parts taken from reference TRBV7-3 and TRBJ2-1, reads GAGVSQTPSNKVTEKGKYVELRCDPISGHTALYWYRQSLGQGPEFLIYFQGTGAADDSGLPNDRFFAVRPEGSVSTLKIQRTERGDSAVYLCASSLGGTSGTQRQDEQFFGPGTRLTVL.